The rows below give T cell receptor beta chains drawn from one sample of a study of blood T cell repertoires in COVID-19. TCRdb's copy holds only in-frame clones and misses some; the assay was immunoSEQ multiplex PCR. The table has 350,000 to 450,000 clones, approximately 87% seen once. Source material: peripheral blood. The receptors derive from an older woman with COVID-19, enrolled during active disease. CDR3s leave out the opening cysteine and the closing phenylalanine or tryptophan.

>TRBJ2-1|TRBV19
ASARDRDGLNEQF
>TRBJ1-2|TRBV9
ASRDRDRGKKAGGYT
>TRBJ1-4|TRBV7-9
ASSSTGTGTEKLF
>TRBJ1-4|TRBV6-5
ASRTGGSNEKLF
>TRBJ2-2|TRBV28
ASKEGGQGNTGELF
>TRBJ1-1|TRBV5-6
ASSPRRDTEAF
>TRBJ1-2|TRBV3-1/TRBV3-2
ASSPLREGGYT
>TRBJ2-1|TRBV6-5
ASRAGLAGPPEQF
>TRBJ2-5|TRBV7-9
ASSHRGSETQY
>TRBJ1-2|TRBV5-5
ASSSLTGGGSSGYT
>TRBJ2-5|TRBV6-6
ASSNTQETQY
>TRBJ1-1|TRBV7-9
ASSLGSPGKKGEAF
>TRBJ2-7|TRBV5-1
ASSLAGGTSYEQY
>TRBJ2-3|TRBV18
ASSPRQEADTQY
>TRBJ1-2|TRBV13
ASSSGTEALEGYT
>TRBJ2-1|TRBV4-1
ASSLKPPAGDYNEQF
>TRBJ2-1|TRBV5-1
ASSDTGGSYNEQF
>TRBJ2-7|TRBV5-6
ASSNLGQRALGEQY
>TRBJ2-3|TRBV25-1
ASSRRGVTDTQY
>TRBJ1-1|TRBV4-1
ASSQGDAGTLEAF
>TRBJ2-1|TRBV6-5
ASGRLAGGRNEQF
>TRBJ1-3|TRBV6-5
ASTQGQGANTIY
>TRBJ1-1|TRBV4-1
ASSQNRWNTEAF
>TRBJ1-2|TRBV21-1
ASRSSLEQGYT
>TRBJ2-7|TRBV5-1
ASSLGLGGLYEQY
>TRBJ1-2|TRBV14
ASSQVGAASVYGYT
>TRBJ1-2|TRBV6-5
ASRPTGGAGYT
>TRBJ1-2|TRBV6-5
ASSYIGGLNYGYT
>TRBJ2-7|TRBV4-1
ASSQDRAGINEQY
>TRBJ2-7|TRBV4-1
ASSQAGVDEQY
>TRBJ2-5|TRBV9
ASSHYTGGETQY
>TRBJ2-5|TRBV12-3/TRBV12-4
ASREQGQETQY
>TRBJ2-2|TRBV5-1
ASLELTGSAGELF
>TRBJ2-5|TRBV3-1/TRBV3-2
ASSQGGQYQETQY
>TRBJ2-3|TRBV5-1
ASSFQGGTDTQY
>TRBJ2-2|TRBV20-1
SASSGELTGELF
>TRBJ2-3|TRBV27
ASSSGQPSTDTQY
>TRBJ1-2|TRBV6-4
ASRATGSPNYGYT
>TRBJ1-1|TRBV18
ASSPGRGNTEAF
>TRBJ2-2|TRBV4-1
ASSLGDWAGELF
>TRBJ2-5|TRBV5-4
ASSPPGETQY
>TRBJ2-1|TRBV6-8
ASSYWDGPRGGYNEQF
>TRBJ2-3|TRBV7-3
ASSSSGTTDTQY
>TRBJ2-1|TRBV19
ASRPQGVNLDEQF
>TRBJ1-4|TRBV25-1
ASSESNRGSTNEKLF
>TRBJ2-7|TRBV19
ASSIDPGGAQY
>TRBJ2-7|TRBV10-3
AISETGAYEQY
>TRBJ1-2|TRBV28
ASSSTGWSYGYT
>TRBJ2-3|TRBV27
ASSLPGQGIDTQY